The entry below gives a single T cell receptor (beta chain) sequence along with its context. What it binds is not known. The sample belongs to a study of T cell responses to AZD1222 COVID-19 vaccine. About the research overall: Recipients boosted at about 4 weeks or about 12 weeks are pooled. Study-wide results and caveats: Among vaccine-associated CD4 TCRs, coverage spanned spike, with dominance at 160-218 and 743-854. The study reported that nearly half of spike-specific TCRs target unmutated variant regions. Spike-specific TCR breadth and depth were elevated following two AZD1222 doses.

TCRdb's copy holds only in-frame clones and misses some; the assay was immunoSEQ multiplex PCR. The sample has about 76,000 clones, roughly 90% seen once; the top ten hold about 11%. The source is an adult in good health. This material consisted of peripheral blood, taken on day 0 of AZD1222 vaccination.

The CDR3 spells CASTISGSNTGELFF. In DNA form, the CDR3 reads TGTGCCAGCACCATTAGCGGGTCGAACACCGGGGAGCTGTTTTTT. This chain joins TRBV28 and TRBJ2-2, with TRBD2 matching 7 bases. The V gene's germline CDR1 is MDHEN and CDR2 SYDVKM. Unmatched junction bases numbered 5, after V lost 7 bases and J lost 0 bases. This CDR3 is built from 15 residues.